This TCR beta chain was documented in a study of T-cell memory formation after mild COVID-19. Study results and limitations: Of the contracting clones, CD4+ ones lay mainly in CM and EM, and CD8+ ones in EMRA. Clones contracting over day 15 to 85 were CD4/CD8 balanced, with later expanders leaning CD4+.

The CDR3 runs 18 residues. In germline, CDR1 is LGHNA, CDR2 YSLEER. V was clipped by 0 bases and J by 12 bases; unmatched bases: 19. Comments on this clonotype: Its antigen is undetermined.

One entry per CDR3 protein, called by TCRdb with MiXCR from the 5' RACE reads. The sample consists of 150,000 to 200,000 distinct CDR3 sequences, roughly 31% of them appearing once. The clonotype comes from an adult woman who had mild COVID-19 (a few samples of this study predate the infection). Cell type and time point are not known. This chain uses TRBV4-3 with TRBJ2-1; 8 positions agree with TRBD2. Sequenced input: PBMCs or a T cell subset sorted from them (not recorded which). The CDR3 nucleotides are TGCGCCAGCAGCCAAGATATGGTAGCGGGATTAGGGAACGTGGGGCAGTTCTTC. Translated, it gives CASSQDMVAGLGNVGQFF.